These 12 T cell receptor beta chains were sequenced from one sample in a study of cytomegalovirus exposure and HLA in healthy donors. The PCR employed 60 Vbeta primers together with 13 Jbeta primers. Produced via immunoSEQ multiplex PCR; TCRdb's table is partial and in-frame only. The profile covers just under 45,000 clones, with 51% appearing a single time and approximately 6% taken by the ten largest. Sequenced input: PBMCs. The receptors stem from a man in his 60s in good health and CMV-seronegative.

The rearrangement joins TRBV5-1 to TRBJ2-5; D not certain. Trimming took off 2 bases at V and 1 base at J, with 6 bases between the two ends. Germline V gene sequence: CDR1 SGHRS, CDR2 YFSETQ. The length of the CDR3 is 13 residues. The CDR3 DNA sequence: TGCGCCAGCAGCTTTTCGGGCCAAGAGACCCAGTACTTC. This sequence encodes CASSFSGQETQYF.

CDR3 sequence: CASSGRVEGTDTQYF. In DNA form, the CDR3 reads TGTGCCAGCAGTGGCCGTGTGGAGGGAACAGATACGCAGTATTTT. The V call is TRBV27, the J call TRBJ2-3, with D possibly being TRBD2 (6 bases). Between the trimmed V and J ends, which lost 5 bases and 3 bases, there was a span of 15 bases. The V gene's germline CDR1 is MNHEY and CDR2 SMNVEV (reference sequence). The CDR3 runs to 15 residues.

The rearrangement links TRBV6-1 to TRBJ2-1; D is ambiguous. This CDR3 region has 11 residues. Trimming cost V 5 bases and J 10 bases, with 9 bases left between them. Germline-derived CDR1 and CDR2 are MNHNS and SASEGT. CDR3 sequence (DNA): TGTGCCAGCAGTCCCCTATACGAGCAGTTCTTC. It encodes CASSPLYEQFF.

The J gene is TRBJ2-1, the V gene TRBV5-6; 7 bases align to TRBD2. V was pared by 5 bases and J by 6 bases, with 8 bases of the junction left unmatched. CDR1 and CDR2 (germline): SGHDT, YYEEEE. This CDR3 contains 14 residues. CDR3 in DNA: TGTGCCAGCAGTAGGGAGGGCAGGCGCAATGAGCAGTTCTTC. The encoded protein is CASSREGRRNEQFF.

The CDR3 is CASSLDTDSYNEQFF. The CDR3 DNA reads TGCGCCAGCAGCTTGGATACAGATAGCTACAATGAGCAGTTCTTC. The V call is TRBV5-1, the J call TRBJ2-1; no clear D gene. CDR1 is SGHRS and CDR2 is YFSETQ in the germline V gene. The V end lost 0 bases, the J end lost 3 bases, and 10 bases lay between the germline ends. The CDR3 is 15 residues long. The full variable domain, rest sourced from reference TRBV5-1 and TRBJ2-1, is KAGVTQTPRYLIKTRGQQVTLSCSPISGHRSVSWYQQTPGQGLQFLFEYFSETQRNKGNFPGRFSGRQFSNSRSEMNVSTLELGDSALYLCASSLDTDSYNEQFFGPGTRLTVL.

V and J are TRBV6-6 and TRBJ2-7; no firm D call. CDR1 and CDR2 (germline): MNHNY, SVGAGI (reference sequence). The CDR3 is 16 amino acids. Trimming pared 0 bases from V and 0 bases from J, leaving 12 bases between. CDR3 residues: CASSYSHQASSYEQYF. The DNA for the CDR3 is TGTGCCAGCAGTTACTCGCACCAGGCCAGCTCCTACGAGCAGTACTTC.

V is TRBV10-3 and J is TRBJ1-1; 8 positions match TRBD1. CDR3 length equals 14 residues. The germline CDR1 and CDR2 sequences are ENHRY and SYGVKD. V gave up 4 bases and J gave up 1 base; unmatched junction bases: 2. The DNA of the CDR3 is TGTGCCATCAGTGGGACAGGGCAGAACACTGAAGCTTTCTTT. This encodes CAISGTGQNTEAFF.

The genes are TRBV5-4 and TRBJ2-1, with 7 bases identical to TRBD2. The CDR3 extends over 15 amino acids. With 2 bases clipped from V and 10 bases from J, the junction kept 12 bases outside the gene matches. Germline V CDR1 and CDR2: SGHNT, YYREEE (reference sequence). CDR3 loop: CASSFVIGGGAEQFF. The CDR3 bases are TGTGCCAGCAGCTTTGTTATTGGGGGAGGGGCAGAGCAGTTCTTC.

This clone turned up a few times. V is TRBV5-1 and J is TRBJ2-1; D unresolved. V gave up 0 bases and J gave up 4 bases, with 14 bases separating them. From germline, CDR1 is SGHRS and CDR2 YFSETQ. The CDR3 is made up of 16 amino acids. CDR3 nucleotides: TGCGCCAGCAGCTTGGAAGTCGGTCCCAAGTACAATGAGCAGTTCTTC. Translation: CASSLEVGPKYNEQFF.

This clone has a handful of counts. In DNA form, the CDR3 reads TGTGCCAGCAGCTCGGACGACAGGGGTGGCTACACCTTC. Translating it yields CASSSDDRGGYTF. V and J are TRBV6-5 and TRBJ1-2; TRBD1 matches 8 bases. This CDR3 is 13 amino acids long. V trimming: 6 bases; J trimming: 7 bases; junction bases outside the gene matches: 7. CDR1 and CDR2 from the germline V gene are MNHEY and SVGAGI.

The CDR3 loop reads CATSMLQALRTDTQYF. In DNA form, the CDR3 reads TGTGCCACCAGCATGTTACAGGCACTCCGCACAGATACGCAGTATTTT. The rearrangement uses TRBV15 and TRBJ2-3; tentatively, D is TRBD1 (5 bases). Germline V gene sequence: CDR1 LNHNV, CDR2 YYDKDF (reference sequence). The CDR3 sequence is 16 residues long. Trimming removed 4 bases at V and 1 base at J, with 15 bases between.

CDR3 region: CASRSPGTGAYEQYF. DNA of the CDR3: TGTGCCAGCAGAAGTCCCGGGACAGGGGCCTACGAGCAGTACTTC. The chain links TRBV6-5 to TRBJ2-7; 10 bases match TRBD1. The CDR3 extends over 15 amino acids. Germline V gives CDR1 MNHEY, CDR2 SVGAGI. Trimming cost V 6 bases and J 2 bases; bases outside gene matches: 7.